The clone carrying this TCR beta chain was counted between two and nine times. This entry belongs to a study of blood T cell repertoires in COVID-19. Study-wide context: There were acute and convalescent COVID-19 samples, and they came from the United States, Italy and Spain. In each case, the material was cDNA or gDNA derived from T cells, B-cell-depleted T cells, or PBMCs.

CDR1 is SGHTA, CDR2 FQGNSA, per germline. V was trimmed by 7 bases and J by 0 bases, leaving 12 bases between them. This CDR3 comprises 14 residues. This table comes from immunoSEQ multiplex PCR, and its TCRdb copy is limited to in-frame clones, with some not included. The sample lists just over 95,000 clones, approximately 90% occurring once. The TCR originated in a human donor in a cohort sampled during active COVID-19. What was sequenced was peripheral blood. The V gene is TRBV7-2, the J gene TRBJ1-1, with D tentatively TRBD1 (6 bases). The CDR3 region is CASNLGGVNTEAFF. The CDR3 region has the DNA TGTGCCAGCAACCTTGGGGGCGTGAACACTGAAGCTTTCTTT.